This T cell receptor beta chain came from a study of cytomegalovirus exposure and HLA in healthy donors. Looking at the study overall: Falling in the Caucasian-associated ancestry cluster were about 83% of under 450 genotyped donors. Study results and caveats: What a later analysis reportedly showed was that an Asian-associated ancestry cluster had fewer N-insertions than the roughly 670-donor mean. Rarity held for most TCR sequences, but there were some public TCRs that occurred in many donors. Later analysis associated a missense DCLRE1C variant with TCR beta V- and J-gene trimming.

V lost 5 bases, J lost 2 bases, and 11 bases lay in between. The CDR3 loop spans 14 amino acids. Per germline, CDR1 LNHDA and CDR2 SQIVND (reference sequence). With regard to this clone: Its antigen is not known.

The PCR made use of 60 Vbeta and 13 Jbeta primers. Data came from immunoSEQ multiplex PCR; TCRdb stores just in-frame clones and leaves some out. The sample lists under 75,000 clones, 60% to 80% seen once, with 17% in the top ten. Sequenced input: PBMCs. The receptor comes from a middle-aged man in good health and CMV-seropositive. This sequence joins TRBV19 and TRBJ2-3; no firm D call. CDR3 loop: CASSLTHITDTQYF. The CDR3 bases are TGTGCCAGTAGTCTCACACATATCACAGATACGCAGTATTTT.